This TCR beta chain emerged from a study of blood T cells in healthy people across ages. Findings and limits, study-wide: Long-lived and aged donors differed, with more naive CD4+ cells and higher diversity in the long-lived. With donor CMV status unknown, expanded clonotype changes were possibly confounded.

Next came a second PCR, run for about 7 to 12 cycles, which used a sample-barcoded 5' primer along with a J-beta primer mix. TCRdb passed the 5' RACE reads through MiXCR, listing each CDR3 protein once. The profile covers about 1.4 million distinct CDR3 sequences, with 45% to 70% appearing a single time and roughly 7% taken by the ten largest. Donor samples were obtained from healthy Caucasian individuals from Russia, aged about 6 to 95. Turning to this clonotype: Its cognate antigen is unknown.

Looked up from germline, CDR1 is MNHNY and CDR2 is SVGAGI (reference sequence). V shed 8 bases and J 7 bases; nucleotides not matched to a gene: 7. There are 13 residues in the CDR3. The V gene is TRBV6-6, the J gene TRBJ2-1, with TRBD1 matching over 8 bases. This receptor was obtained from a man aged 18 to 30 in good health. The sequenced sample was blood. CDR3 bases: TGTGCCAGCTCAGGGGGCGTATTGAATGAGCAGTTCTTC. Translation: CASSGGVLNEQFF.